This T cell receptor beta chain was recorded in a study of CD8+ T cells in alopecia areata. Study results and limitations: Mice showed TCR sharing more clearly than patients did, possibly owing to HLA. Tofacitinib produced a significant decrease in scalp clonality and in expanded CD8+ clones among the top 100. Many expanded lesional clones persisted during tofacitinib (in both scalp and blood).

cDNA reverse transcribed from extracted RNA served as the sequencing template. Clones were read by immunoSEQ multiplex PCR, and TCRdb kept only the in-frame ones, dropping some. The table has 130,000 or so clones, 60% to 65% seen once; the top ten hold roughly 5%. The germline V gene encodes CDR1 MGHRA and CDR2 YSYEKL. This CDR3 spans 14 amino acids. Trimming cost V 4 bases and J 4 bases; bases outside gene matches: 4. About this clone itself: Its target is unknown.

The treatment denotes: oral pan-JAK inhibitor, 5-10 mg twice daily. Those with alopecia areata gave lesional scalp punch biopsies and peripheral blood. This TCR was recovered from a human donor with alopecia areata. Here the sequenced sample was CD4+ T cells sorted from blood, taken at week 4, from a patient treated with tofacitinib. This chain uses TRBV4-1 with TRBJ2-3, with 8 bases aligning to TRBD1. CDR3 residues: CASSPGQVADTQYF. The DNA for the CDR3 is TGCGCCAGCAGCCCGGGACAGGTTGCAGATACGCAGTATTTT.